Within the sample, the clone carrying this T cell receptor (beta chain) is medium-sized. Sample treatment: randomized to nivolumab then ipilimumab (arm A) or the reverse (arm B). Live CD3+CD8+ CD19− CD56− cells were sorted from PBMCs. The CDR3 has 16 amino acids. Germline V gives CDR1 SEHNR, CDR2 FQNEAQ (reference sequence). J lost 1 base, V lost 6 bases, and 5 bases had no gene match. Generated by immunoSEQ multiplex PCR, the TCRdb table keeps only in-frame clones and is missing some. Among about 22,000 clones listed, about two thirds were seen once. This entry comes from a study of sequential checkpoint blockade in melanoma. Study-level background: Patients were randomized 1:1 to nivolumab-then-ipilimumab or ipilimumab-then-nivolumab first-line. Both treatment sequences were followed by maintenance nivolumab.

The clonotype was recovered from a human donor with melanoma. The chain recombines TRBV7-9 with TRBJ2-6, with 8 nucleotides matching TRBD1. Specimen: CD8+ T cells sorted from blood (inferred from file names), collected from a patient given nivolumab and ipilimumab in sequence. DNA of the CDR3: TGTGCCAGCAGGACAGGGGCCAAATCTGGGGCCAACGTCCTGACTTTC. Translated: CASRTGAKSGANVLTF.